The sequence of this T cell receptor beta chain was determined in a study of technical replicates of blood from a handful of donors. Trimming left V 0 bases short and J 4 bases short, with 13 bases between. This CDR3 has 15 amino acids. From germline, CDR1 is LGHNA and CDR2 YSLEER. The repertoire was sequenced with immunoSEQ multiplex PCR; TCRdb's copy has only in-frame clones and lacks some. The sample yields 60,000 to 65,000 clones, over 90% seen once. The sample taken for sequencing was PBMCs. The rearrangement links TRBV4-3 to TRBJ2-7; D is perhaps TRBD2 (6 bases). This receptor was identified in a human donor in good health. Some clones in this sample may be carry-over from other donors' samples. The CDR3 loop reads CASSQDSGTPYEQYF. The CDR3 coding sequence is TGCGCCAGCAGCCAAGACTCCGGGACTCCATACGAGCAGTACTTC.